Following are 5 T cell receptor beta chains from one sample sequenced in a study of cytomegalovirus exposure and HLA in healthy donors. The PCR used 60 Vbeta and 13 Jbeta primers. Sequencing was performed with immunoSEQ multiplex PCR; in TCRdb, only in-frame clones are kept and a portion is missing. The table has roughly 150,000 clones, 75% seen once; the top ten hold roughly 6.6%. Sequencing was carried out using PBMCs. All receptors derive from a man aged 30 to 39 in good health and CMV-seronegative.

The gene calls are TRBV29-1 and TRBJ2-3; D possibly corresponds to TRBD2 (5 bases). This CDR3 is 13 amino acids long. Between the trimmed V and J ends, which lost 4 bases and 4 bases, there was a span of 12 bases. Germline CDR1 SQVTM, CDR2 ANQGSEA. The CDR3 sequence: CSVGRGFADTQYF. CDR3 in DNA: TGCAGCGTTGGTAGAGGGTTCGCAGATACGCAGTATTTT.

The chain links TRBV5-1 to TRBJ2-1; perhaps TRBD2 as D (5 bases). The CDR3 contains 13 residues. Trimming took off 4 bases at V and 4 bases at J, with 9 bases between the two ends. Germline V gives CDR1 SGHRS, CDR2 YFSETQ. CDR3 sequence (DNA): TGCGCCAGCAGCGTGGACTCTTACAATGAGCAGTTCTTC. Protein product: CASSVDSYNEQFF.

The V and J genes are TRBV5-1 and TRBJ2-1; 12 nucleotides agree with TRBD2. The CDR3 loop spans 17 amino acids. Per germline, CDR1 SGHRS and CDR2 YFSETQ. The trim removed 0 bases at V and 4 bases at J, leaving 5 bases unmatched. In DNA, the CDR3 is TGCGCCAGCAGCTTGGATTCCGGGACTAGCGGGTACAATGAGCAGTTCTTC. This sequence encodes CASSLDSGTSGYNEQFF.

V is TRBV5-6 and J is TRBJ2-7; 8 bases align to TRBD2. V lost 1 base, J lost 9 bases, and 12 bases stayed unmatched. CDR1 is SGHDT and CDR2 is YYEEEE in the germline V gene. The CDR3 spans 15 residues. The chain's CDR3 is CASSLPGSSGKVQYF. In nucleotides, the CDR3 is TGTGCCAGCAGCTTGCCTGGCAGTAGCGGGAAGGTGCAGTACTTC.

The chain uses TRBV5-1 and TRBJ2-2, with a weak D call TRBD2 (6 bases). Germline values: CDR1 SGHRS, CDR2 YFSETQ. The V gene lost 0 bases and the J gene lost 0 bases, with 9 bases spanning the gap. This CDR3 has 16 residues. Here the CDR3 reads CASSLEGGANTGELFF. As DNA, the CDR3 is TGCGCCAGCAGCTTGGAGGGCGGGGCGAACACCGGGGAGCTGTTTTTT.